The source of this T cell receptor (beta chain) is a study of blood T cell repertoires in COVID-19. Turning to the study itself: The United States, Italy and Spain supplied acute and convalescent COVID-19 samples.

V lost 6 bases to trimming and J lost 3 bases; unmatched junction nucleotides: 3. Germline lookup yields CDR1 SEHNR and CDR2 FQNEAQ (reference sequence). This CDR3 has 14 residues. The assay was immunoSEQ multiplex PCR, and TCRdb's table has in-frame clones only and misses some. The sample gives around 99,000 clones, 80% to 85% of which show up once; 4.2% is in the top ten. The chain links TRBV7-9 to TRBJ2-3; TRBD1 matches 10 bases. The origin of this receptor is a human donor in a cohort sampled during active COVID-19. Sequences were obtained from peripheral blood. The CDR3 region is CASSWDRGTDTQYF. Written as DNA, the CDR3 is TGTGCCAGCAGTTGGGACAGGGGAACAGATACGCAGTATTTT.